A single sample is the source of the 21 T cell receptor beta chains below, sequenced in a study of lymphopenia after photon versus proton radiotherapy. Method: immunoSEQ multiplex PCR; TCRdb's copy keeps in-frame clones and lacks some. Here the sample spans approximately 170,000 clones, around nine tenths being singletons. The sample consisted of peripheral blood, taken from a patient treated with photon-based radiotherapy. The receptor source for this set is a man aged 45 to 65 with gastric cancer.

V and J are TRBV5-1 and TRBJ2-7; a possible D gene is TRBD2 (7 bases). With 4 bases removed from V and 0 bases from J, the gap between germline ends came to 11 bases. Per germline, CDR1 SGHRS and CDR2 YFSETQ. This CDR3 comprises 14 residues. CDR3 DNA: TGCGCCAGCAGCCGGGGGGACAACTCCTACGAGCAGTACTTC. Translated, it gives CASSRGDNSYEQYF.

The chain has TRBV6-6 and TRBJ1-1; 7 bases map to TRBD1. The CDR3 length is 12 residues. Germline V gene data show CDR1 as MNHNY and CDR2 as SVGAGI (reference sequence). Trimming took 6 bases from V and 10 from J; bases not matched to a gene: 8. The chain's CDR3 is CASRTRTGLAFF. The CDR3 coding sequence is TGTGCCAGCAGGACAAGGACAGGCTTAGCTTTCTTT.

The rearrangement joins TRBV10-3 to TRBJ2-7; 7 nucleotides line up with TRBD2. With V trimmed by 0 bases and J by 4 bases, 6 bases remained unmatched. From germline, CDR1 is ENHRY and CDR2 SYGVKD. The CDR3 has 15 residues. In nucleotides, the CDR3 is TGTGCCATCAGTGAGTCCGGGGCTAGCGGTTACGAGCAGTACTTC. It encodes CAISESGASGYEQYF.

The chain has TRBV27 and TRBJ2-3; 7 bases are a match to TRBD1. The CDR3 has 13 residues. Germline V gene data show CDR1 as MNHEY and CDR2 as SMNVEV (reference sequence). The V segment lost 3 bases and the J segment 9 bases; nucleotides outside the gene matches: 6. The CDR3 sequence is CASSFATGETQYF. CDR3 coding DNA: TGTGCCAGCAGTTTCGCTACAGGGGAAACGCAGTATTTT.

CDR3 protein: CAWSKGSGRLEQYF. The CDR3 coding sequence is TGTGCCTGGAGTAAGGGTAGCGGGAGGTTGGAGCAGTACTTC. The chain joins TRBV30 to TRBJ2-7, with 10 bases fitting TRBD2. The CDR3 spans 14 residues. CDR1 GTSNPN and CDR2 SVGIG come from the germline V gene (reference sequence). Trimming at V came to 2 bases and at J to 7 bases, leaving 8 bases not matched to a gene.

This sequence joins TRBV19 and TRBJ2-5; D is tentatively TRBD1 or TRBD2 (5 bases each). In germline, CDR1 is LNHDA, CDR2 SQIVND (reference sequence). CDR3 length: 15 amino acids. The V gene lost 6 bases and the J gene lost 2 bases, with 16 bases spanning the gap. CDR3 in DNA: TGTGCCAGTAGCGACCGGGACGGCTTACAAGAGACCCAGTACTTC. It is translated as CASSDRDGLQETQYF.

The rearrangement joins TRBV11-2 to TRBJ2-7, with 7 bases fitting TRBD2. V trimming: 1 base; J trimming: 5 bases; junction bases outside the gene matches: 8. There are 15 residues in the CDR3. Germline-derived CDR1 and CDR2 are SGHAT and FQNNGV. CDR3 nucleotides: TGTGCCAGCAGCTTAGGCCCCAGGGAGGGCGACGAGCAGTACTTC. It encodes CASSLGPREGDEQYF.

This chain uses TRBV9 with TRBJ2-1; 10 bases match TRBD2. CDR1 and CDR2 (germline): SGDLS, YYNGEE. There are 18 residues in the CDR3. V lost 4 bases to trimming and J lost 0 bases; unmatched junction nucleotides: 10. The CDR3 here is CASSPRGLAERSYNEQFF. The CDR3 region has the DNA TGTGCCAGCAGCCCCCGCGGACTAGCGGAGCGCTCCTACAATGAGCAGTTCTTC. Together with reference TRBV9 and TRBJ2-1, the CDR3 gives the full variable domain: DSGVTQTPKHLITATGQRVTLRCSPRSGDLSVYWYQQSLDQGLQFLIQYYNGEERAKGNILERFSAQQFPDLHSELNLSSLELGDSALYFCASSPRGLAERSYNEQFFGPGTRLTVL.

CDR3 nucleotides: TGCGCCAGCAGCGCAACGGACAGGGGGATAGGCGAGCAGTACTTC. It specifies CASSATDRGIGEQYF. The J gene is TRBJ2-7, the V gene TRBV5-1; 10 nucleotides line up with TRBD1. The junction had 10 bases not matched to a gene; V was cut back by 4 bases and J by 6 bases. CDR1 and CDR2 (germline): SGHRS, YFSETQ. The CDR3 sequence is 15 residues long.

The gene calls are TRBV11-2 and TRBJ1-2, with 10 bases matching TRBD1. CDR1 and CDR2 (germline): SGHAT, FQNNGV. CDR3 length: 16 amino acids. The V and J ends lost 5 bases and 0 bases, in that order; junction bases with no gene match: 6. CDR3 residues: CASSKDRGRANYGYTF. Written as DNA, the CDR3 is TGTGCCAGCAGCAAGGACAGGGGGAGGGCTAACTATGGCTACACCTTC.

V is TRBV7-6 and J is TRBJ2-3; D not resolved. There are 14 residues in the CDR3. CDR1 and CDR2 (germline): SGHVS, FNYEAQ. V was cut by 3 bases and J by 5 bases, with 12 bases left in between. The CDR3 DNA reads as TGTGCCAGCAGCTTTAGCCTGGCAGAAGATACGCAGTATTTT. It encodes CASSFSLAEDTQYF.

The chain employs TRBV5-4 and TRBJ1-3, with 10 bases fitting TRBD1. The germline CDR1 and CDR2 sequences are SGHNT and YYREEE (reference sequence). Unmatched junction bases numbered 6, after V lost 4 bases and J lost 8 bases. The CDR3 extends over 14 amino acids. The CDR3 loop reads CASSRRDRGDTIYF. CDR3 DNA sequence: TGTGCCAGCAGCCGTCGGGACAGGGGAGACACCATATATTTT.

J is TRBJ2-5 and V is TRBV5-1; D may be TRBD1 (5 bases). The CDR3 is 15 amino acids. Trimming cost V 6 bases and J 2 bases, with 17 bases left between them. Germline-derived CDR1 and CDR2 are SGHRS and YFSETQ. The DNA for the CDR3 is TGCGCCAGCACCCTAGGACATGGATTACAAGAGACCCAGTACTTC. This sequence encodes CASTLGHGLQETQYF. The variable domain in full, completed from reference TRBV5-1 and TRBJ2-5, reads KAGVTQTPRYLIKTRGQQVTLSCSPISGHRSVSWYQQTPGQGLQFLFEYFSETQRNKGNFPGRFSGRQFSNSRSEMNVSTLELGDSALYLCASTLGHGLQETQYFGPGTRLLVL.

Concerning this clone: Other nucleotide sequences from this sample produce the same CDR3. This sequence joins TRBV5-4 and TRBJ2-7; no firm D call. Trimming removed 1 base at V and 0 bases at J, with 8 bases between. This CDR3 region has 14 residues. Germline assignment: CDR1 SGHNT and CDR2 YYREEE (reference sequence). The CDR3 sequence: CASSLSGNSYEQYF. In DNA form, the CDR3 reads TGTGCCAGCAGCTTGTCTGGGAACTCCTACGAGCAGTACTTC.

The chain employs TRBV30 and TRBJ1-1; possible D gene TRBD1, 6 bases. V was cut by 4 bases and J by 0 bases, with 12 bases left in between. From germline, CDR1 is GTSNPN and CDR2 SVGIG (reference sequence). CDR3 length: 14 residues. The CDR3 DNA is TGTGCCTGGACCGGGACAACCATGAACACTGAAGCTTTCTTT. It is translated as CAWTGTTMNTEAFF.

V gene TRBV9 combines with J gene TRBJ2-3; D uncertain. The germline CDR1 and CDR2 sequences are SGDLS and YYNGEE. The CDR3 has 15 amino acids. The germline V and J ends were trimmed by 4 bases and 7 bases, with 19 bases remaining between them. For the CDR3, the DNA is TGTGCCAGCAGCCCCGCGGCCGGACGGTCGAATACGCAGTATTTT. It yields the protein CASSPAAGRSNTQYF.

The V and J genes are TRBV11-2 and TRBJ1-5, with 8 bases that match TRBD1. The ends lost 1 base at V and 4 bases at J; junction bases unmatched: 6. The length of the CDR3 is 16 residues. The germline CDR1 and CDR2 sequences are SGHAT and FQNNGV. CDR3: CASSLARGQGNQPQHF. CDR3 coding DNA: TGTGCCAGCAGCTTAGCACGCGGACAGGGAAATCAGCCCCAGCATTTT.

This clone occurred a few times. This chain connects TRBV12-1 to TRBJ2-3; the table's D call, TRBD2, was not checked against the DNA. TRBV12-1 is deemed a pseudogene. CDR3 length: 16 amino acids. CDR3 sequence reads: CASSCILAESTDTQYF. The CDR3 DNA sequence: TGTGCCAGCAGCTGTATACTAGCGGAGAGCACAGATACGCAGTATTTT.

V is TRBV6-1 and J is TRBJ1-4, with D unclear. Germline CDR1 and CDR2: MNHNS and SASEGT. There are 13 residues in the CDR3. The V gene lost 8 bases and the J gene lost 8 bases, with 15 bases spanning the gap. The CDR3 region has the DNA TGTGCCAGCGAACGCGATAAGGTCGAAAAACTGTTTTTT. Encoded protein: CASERDKVEKLFF.

CDR3 in amino acids: CAWSDWQKAFF. DNA of the CDR3: TGTGCCTGGAGCGACTGGCAGAAAGCTTTCTTT. The chain combines TRBV30 with TRBJ1-1; D ambiguous. Germline V gene lookup returns CDR1 GTSNPN and CDR2 SVGIG (reference sequence). The V end was cut by 3 bases, the J end by 9 bases, with 11 bases between. The CDR3 runs 11 residues. Combining the CDR3 with reference TRBV30 and TRBJ1-1 gives the whole variable domain SQTIHQWPATLVQPVGSPLSLECTVEGTSNPNLYWYRQAAGRGLQLLFYSVGIGQISSEVPQNLSASRPQDRQFILSSKKLLLSDSGFYLCAWSDWQKAFFGQGTRLTVV.

This clone occurred many times. Other DNA sequences in this sample translate to the same CDR3. V is TRBV19 and J is TRBJ2-7; D is perhaps TRBD1 (7 bases). CDR3 length: 11 residues. The germline V gene has CDR1 LNHDA and CDR2 SQIVND (reference sequence). Deletions cut 9 bases from V and 4 bases from J, with 10 bases between. The CDR3: CASQGGYEQYF. The CDR3 DNA reads TGTGCCAGCCAGGGGGGATACGAGCAGTACTTC.